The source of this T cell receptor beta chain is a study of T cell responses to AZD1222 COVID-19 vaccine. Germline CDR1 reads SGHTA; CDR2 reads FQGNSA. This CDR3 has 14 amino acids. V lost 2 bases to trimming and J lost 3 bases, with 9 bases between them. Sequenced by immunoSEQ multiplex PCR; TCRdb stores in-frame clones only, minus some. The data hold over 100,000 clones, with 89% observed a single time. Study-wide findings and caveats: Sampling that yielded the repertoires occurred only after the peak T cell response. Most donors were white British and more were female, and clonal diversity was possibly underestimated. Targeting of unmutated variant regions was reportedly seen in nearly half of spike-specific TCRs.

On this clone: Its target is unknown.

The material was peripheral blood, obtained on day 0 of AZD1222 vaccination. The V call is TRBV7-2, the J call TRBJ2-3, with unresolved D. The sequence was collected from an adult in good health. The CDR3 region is CASSLRATTDTQYF. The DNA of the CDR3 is TGTGCCAGCAGCTTAAGGGCTACGACAGATACGCAGTATTTT.